A selection of T cell receptor beta chains follows, all from one sample in a study of cytomegalovirus exposure and HLA in healthy donors. Sequenced by immunoSEQ multiplex PCR; TCRdb stores in-frame clones only, minus some. The sample contains 140,000 to 150,000 clones, 87% of which appear only once. The sample consisted of PBMCs. The receptors were sampled from a man aged 18 to 30 in good health and CMV-seropositive. Both conserved end residues are part of each CDR3. A D gene is named only where the DNA matches it firmly. Size is stated for part of the rows, as once, few or many counts, or as a class when the clone is expanded.

clone_size	j_call	v_call	d_call	cdr3_aa	cdr3_nt
NA	TRBJ2-7	TRBV19	NA	CASKRQSSSYEQYF	TGTGCCAGTAAGAGGCAGAGCAGCTCCTACGAGCAGTACTTC
NA	TRBJ2-7	TRBV6-5	NA	CASSSHGELSSYEQYF	TGTGCCAGCAGTTCCCACGGGGAACTAAGCTCCTACGAGCAGTACTTC
once	TRBJ2-2	TRBV7-3	NA	CASSSYTGELFF	TGTGCCAGCAGCTCCTACACCGGGGAGCTGTTTTTT
NA	TRBJ1-3	TRBV6-5	NA	CASSYLGDGNTIYF	TGTGCCAGCAGTTATCTCGGGGATGGAAACACCATATATTTT
NA	TRBJ1-1	TRBV6-5	NA	CASLLGDGTEAFF	TGTGCCAGCCTTTTAGGGGATGGAACTGAAGCTTTCTTT
NA	TRBJ2-7	TRBV12-5	TRBD2	CASGSGAPYEQYF	TGTGCTAGTGGTAGCGGGGCCCCCTACGAGCAGTACTTC
NA	TRBJ1-3	TRBV5-4	TRBD1	CASSRTGVGNTIYF	TGTGCCAGCAGCCGTACAGGGGTTGGAAACACCATATATTTT
once	TRBJ1-2	TRBV4-1	NA	CASSQDSQGFYGYTF	TGCGCCAGCAGCCAAGATTCCCAGGGCTTCTATGGCTACACCTTC
NA	TRBJ1-6	TRBV28	NA	CASSRGLSSYNSPLHF	TGTGCCAGCAGTCGGGGGTTAAGCTCCTATAATTCACCCCTCCACTTT
NA	TRBJ2-2	TRBV7-6	TRBD1	CASSRVTGGAGGELFF	TGTGCCAGCAGCCGCGTGACAGGGGGCGCCGGCGGGGAGCTGTTTTTT
NA	TRBJ2-3	TRBV11-2	TRBD1	CASSFPTGHYTDTQYF	TGTGCCAGCAGCTTCCCGACAGGGCATTACACAGATACGCAGTATTTT
NA	TRBJ2-5	TRBV18	NA	CASSPKGFQETQYF	TGTGCCAGCTCACCAAAGGGGTTCCAAGAGACCCAGTACTTC
NA	TRBJ1-6	TRBV5-1	NA	CASSLQGSYNSPLHF	TGCGCCAGCAGCCTCCAGGGCTCCTATAATTCACCCCTCCACTTT
NA	TRBJ2-5	TRBV2	TRBD1	CASSDVGTGEETQYF	TGTGCCAGCAGTGATGTCGGGACAGGGGAAGAGACCCAGTACTTC
once	TRBJ2-7	TRBV18	NA	CASSPITGTYMEQYF	TGTGCCAGCTCACCCATCACAGGGACGTATATGGAGCAGTACTTC
NA	TRBJ1-2	TRBV7-9	TRBD1	CASSQGGPGYTF	TGTGCCAGCAGCCAAGGGGGCCCTGGCTACACCTTC
once	TRBJ1-5	TRBV10-1	NA	CASSPGISQPQHF	TGCGCCAGCAGCCCAGGGATTTCTCAGCCCCAGCATTTT
NA	TRBJ1-1	TRBV28	NA	CASSLSQERTEAFF	TGTGCCAGCAGTTTATCGCAGGAAAGGACTGAAGCTTTCTTT
NA	TRBJ2-2	TRBV28	NA	CASSLGGVNTGELFF	TGTGCCAGCAGTTTGGGGGGAGTGAACACCGGGGAGCTGTTTTTT
NA	TRBJ2-7	TRBV28	NA	CASSQLYEQYF	TGTGCCAGCAGTCAATTGTACGAGCAGTACTTC
NA	TRBJ1-2	TRBV19	NA	CASRGGINPRGFGYTF	TGTGCCAGTAGGGGGGGGATCAACCCAAGAGGCTTTGGCTACACCTTC
NA	TRBJ1-3	TRBV2	NA	CASRAGGSSGNTIYF	TGTGCCAGCAGGGCCGGAGGTAGCTCTGGAAACACCATATATTTT
NA	TRBJ1-6	TRBV4-2	NA	CASSQEGWGSNNSPLHF	TGTGCCAGCAGCCAAGAGGGATGGGGCTCTAATAATTCACCCCTCCACTTT
NA	TRBJ2-5	TRBV27	TRBD1	CASSWTGRGTQYF	TGTGCCAGCAGTTGGACAGGGCGGGGGACCCAGTACTTC
NA	TRBJ1-4	TRBV18	TRBD1	CASSPGQSNEKLFF	TGTGCCAGCTCACCGGGACAGTCTAATGAAAAACTGTTTTTT
NA	TRBJ1-2	TRBV5-1	NA	CASSLAGGDGYTF	TGCGCCAGCAGCTTGGCCGGGGGAGATGGCTACACCTTC
NA	TRBJ2-3	TRBV5-1	NA	CASSLGRREGTDTQYF	TGCGCCAGCAGCTTGGGACGGCGGGAAGGGACAGATACGCAGTATTTT
NA	TRBJ1-2	TRBV5-6	TRBD1	CASSPSTRDRVYGYTF	TGTGCCAGCAGCCCCTCTACCAGGGACAGGGTCTATGGCTACACCTTC
NA	TRBJ2-1	TRBV30	NA	CAWSVQQYNEQFF	TGTGCCTGGAGTGTACAGCAGTACAATGAGCAGTTCTTC
NA	TRBJ2-2	TRBV7-9	TRBD2	CASSPGLAWNTGELFF	TGTGCCAGCAGTCCCGGACTAGCCTGGAACACCGGGGAGCTGTTTTTT
NA	TRBJ2-7	TRBV19	NA	CASSYSGGYEQYF	TGTGCCAGTAGCTACTCTGGCGGCTACGAGCAGTACTTC
NA	TRBJ1-5	TRBV30	NA	CAWSSGNQPQHF	TGTGCCTGGAGTTCAGGGAATCAGCCCCAGCATTTT
NA	TRBJ1-1	TRBV29-1	NA	CSVQGSTEAFF	TGCAGCGTGCAGGGAAGCACTGAAGCTTTCTTT
NA	TRBJ1-5	TRBV28	TRBD1	CASRTNRGLSNQPQHF	TGTGCCAGCAGGACCAACAGGGGGCTGAGCAATCAGCCCCAGCATTTT
once	TRBJ1-1	TRBV29-1	NA	CSVEDLEREAFF	TGCAGCGTTGAAGATTTGGAGCGTGAAGCTTTCTTT
NA	TRBJ2-3	TRBV7-9	TRBD1	CASSLDRGFTDTQYF	TGTGCCAGCAGCTTGGACAGGGGTTTCACAGATACGCAGTATTTT
NA	TRBJ2-6	TRBV6-5	NA	CASSYSMASGANVLTF	TGTGCCAGCAGTTACTCGATGGCTTCTGGGGCCAACGTCCTGACTTTC
NA	TRBJ2-7	TRBV5-1	TRBD2	CASSLGAGPDEQYF	TGCGCCAGCAGCTTAGGAGCGGGGCCCGACGAGCAGTACTTC
NA	TRBJ2-7	TRBV6-5	TRBD2	CASSQLAGSPYEQYF	TGTGCCAGCAGTCAACTAGCGGGAAGCCCCTACGAGCAGTACTTC
NA	TRBJ2-5	TRBV5-1	TRBD2	CASSSLAGSSETQYF	TGCGCCAGCAGCTCCCTAGCGGGATCGTCGGAGACCCAGTACTTC
NA	TRBJ1-2	TRBV29-1	TRBD1	CSVGPRDRTGNHGYTF	TGCAGCGTCGGCCCCCGCGATAGGACAGGGAACCATGGCTACACCTTC
NA	TRBJ2-3	TRBV28	NA	CASSLAGPSSRTQYF	TGTGCCAGCAGTTTGGCAGGGCCTTCCTCTCGTACGCAGTATTTT
few	TRBJ1-2	TRBV6-5	NA	CASTGEGYGYTF	TGTGCCAGCACGGGGGAGGGCTATGGCTACACCTTC
NA	TRBJ2-5	TRBV11-2	NA	CASSLAFAETQYF	TGTGCCAGCAGCTTGGCTTTCGCTGAGACCCAGTACTTC
few	TRBJ1-3	TRBV18	TRBD1	CASSPQTGIENTIYF	TGTGCCAGCTCACCGCAGACAGGGATTGAAAACACCATATATTTT
NA	TRBJ1-1	TRBV30	NA	CAWSVRQDTEAFF	TGTGCCTGGAGTGTACGACAAGACACTGAAGCTTTCTTT